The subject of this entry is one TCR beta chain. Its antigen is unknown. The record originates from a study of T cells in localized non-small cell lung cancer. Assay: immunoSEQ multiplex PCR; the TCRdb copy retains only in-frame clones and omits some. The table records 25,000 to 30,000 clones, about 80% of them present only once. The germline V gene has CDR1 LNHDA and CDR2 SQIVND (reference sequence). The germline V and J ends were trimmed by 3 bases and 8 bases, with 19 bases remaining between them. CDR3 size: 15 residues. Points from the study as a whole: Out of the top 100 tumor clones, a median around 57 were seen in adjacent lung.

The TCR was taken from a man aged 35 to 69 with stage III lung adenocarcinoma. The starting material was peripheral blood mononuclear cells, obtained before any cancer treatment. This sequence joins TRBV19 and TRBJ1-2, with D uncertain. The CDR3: CASSMYPLIREGYTF. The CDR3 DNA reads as TGTGCCAGTAGTATGTACCCGCTTATAAGGGAAGGCTACACCTTC.